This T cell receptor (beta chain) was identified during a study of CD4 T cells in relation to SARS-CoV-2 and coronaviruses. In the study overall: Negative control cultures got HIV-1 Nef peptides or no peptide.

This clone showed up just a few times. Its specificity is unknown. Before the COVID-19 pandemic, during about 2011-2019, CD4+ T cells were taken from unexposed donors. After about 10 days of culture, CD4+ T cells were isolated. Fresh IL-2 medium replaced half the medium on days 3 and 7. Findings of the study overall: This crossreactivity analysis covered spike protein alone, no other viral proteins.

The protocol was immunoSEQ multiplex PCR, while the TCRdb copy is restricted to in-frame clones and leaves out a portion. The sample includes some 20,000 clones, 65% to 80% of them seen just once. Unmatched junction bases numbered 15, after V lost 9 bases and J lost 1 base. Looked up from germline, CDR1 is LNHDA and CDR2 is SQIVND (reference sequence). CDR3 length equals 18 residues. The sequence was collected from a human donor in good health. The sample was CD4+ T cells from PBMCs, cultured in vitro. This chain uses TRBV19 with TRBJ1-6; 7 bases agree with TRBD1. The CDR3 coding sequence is TGTGCCAGCTCAATTAACTACAGGGGAAGGTCCTATAATTCACCCCTCCACTTT. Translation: CASSINYRGRSYNSPLHF.